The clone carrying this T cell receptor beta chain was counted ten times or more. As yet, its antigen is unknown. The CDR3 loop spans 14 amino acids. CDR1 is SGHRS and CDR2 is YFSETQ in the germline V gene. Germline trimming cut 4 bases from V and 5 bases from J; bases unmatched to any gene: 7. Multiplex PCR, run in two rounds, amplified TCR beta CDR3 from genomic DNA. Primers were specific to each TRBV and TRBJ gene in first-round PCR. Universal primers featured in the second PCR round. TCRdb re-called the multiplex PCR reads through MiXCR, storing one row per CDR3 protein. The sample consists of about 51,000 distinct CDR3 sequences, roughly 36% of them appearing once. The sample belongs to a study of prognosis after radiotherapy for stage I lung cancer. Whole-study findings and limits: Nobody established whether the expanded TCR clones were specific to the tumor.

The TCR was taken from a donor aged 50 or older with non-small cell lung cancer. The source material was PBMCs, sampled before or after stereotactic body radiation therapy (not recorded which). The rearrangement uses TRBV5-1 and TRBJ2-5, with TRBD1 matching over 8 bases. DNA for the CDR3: TGCGCCAGCAGCACGCGGACAGGGTCGGAGACCCAGTACTTC. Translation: CASSTRTGSETQYF.